This T cell receptor beta chain was retrieved from a study of T-cell memory formation after mild COVID-19 (dated by TCRdb to about 2021). With respect to the entire study: TCR sequence clusters from the two donors were largely donor specific. Two young, previously healthy adult volunteers, one female and one male, were included in the cohort. Longitudinal TCRalpha and TCRbeta repertoire sequencing tracked T-cell clones expanding and contracting after mild COVID-19 in a couple of donors. Findings and caveats that apply to the study as a whole: From day 15 to 85, contracting clones showed balanced CD4/CD8 phenotypes, whereas a second wave of clones that expanded from day 15 to 37 leaned towards CD4+. Contracting CD4+ clones were located mainly in the CM and EM memory subsets, whereas CD8+ clones were found to be enriched in EMRA. The study covered only a couple of mild cases, and larger cohorts including severe cases with pre-infection samples were considered necessary. SARS-CoV-2 specificity was not confirmed for the second-wave clones peaking on day 37. The detection of some responding clones in pre-infection memory suggests that pre-existing cross-reactive memory T cells joined the SARS-CoV-2 response.

Germline trimming amounts to 8 bases on V and 2 bases on J, with 5 as the count of junction bases outside the gene matches. Including cysteine and phenylalanine, the CDR3 has 15 amino acids. The DNA shown is the 45-base CDR3, in frame from base 1. CDR1 MNHEY and CDR2 SMNVEV were looked up in the germline V gene (reference sequence). Ficoll-Paque density gradient centrifugation was the method used to isolate PBMCs. This clonotype turned up a few times. No cognate antigen has been identified for it. Base qualities were left out, and no much larger clone turns up one base away. The sample was run on an Illumina NovaSeq 6000. TCRalpha and TCRbeta cDNA libraries were constructed by 5'RACE with constant-segment primers, with sample barcodes and unique molecular identifiers being introduced. RNA was extracted from every sample with Trizol reagent. The libraries were amplified in two PCR steps, and the second step added a second sample barcode and Illumina TruSeq adapters. The libraries were sequenced on an Illumina NovaSeq using 2 x 150 bp paired-end reads. In the original analysis: The reads were demultiplexed and collapsed into UMI-guided consensus sequences using migec v1.2.7. Using mixcr v2.1.11, the UMI consensuses were aligned to TRA and TRB V and J templates and assembled into clonotypes. A clonotype was counted as expanded or contracted only if both edgeR and NoisET called the change significant, with noise models trained on biological replicates. edgeR calls used a false discovery rate-adjusted p below 0.01 and a log2 fold-change threshold of 1. PCA with hierarchical clustering of max-normalized trajectories of the 1000 most abundant clonotypes was used as exploratory dynamics analysis. Separately sequenced CD4+ and CD8+ repertoires were used to assign a CD4 or CD8 phenotype to each responding clone. TCRdb reworked the public reads: Q25 trimming with fastp, MiXCR clone assembly, productive beta chains retained. Each entry merges the rows of one CDR3 protein and shows their most common DNA and genes. TCRdb's processing, not the authors', yielded these V and J calls. The sample table contains some 110,000 distinct CDR3 sequences; only one count was recorded for around 15% of them. The ten largest make up 25% to 30% of the sample.

The sample was PBMCs or a T cell subset sorted from them (not recorded which). The clonotype comes from an adult woman who had mild COVID-19 (a few samples of this study predate the infection). The sample titles of this study are shuffled in the database, so cell type and time point are left out; the donor was told from shared clones. The sequence is built from TRBV27 and TRBJ2-1, with TRBD2 matching 11 junction bases. The CDR3 amino acid sequence is: CASALAGGPYNEQFF. The base sequence is TGTGCCAGCGCTTTAGCGGGAGGGCCCTACAATGAGCAGTTCTTC.